Listed below are T cell receptor beta chains from one sample, sequenced in a study of siplizumab effects on memory and regulatory T cells. Some clones are missing from TCRdb's copy, which holds only in-frame ones; the method was immunoSEQ multiplex PCR. The sample carries 100,000 or so clones, 93% recorded once. The sequenced material came from CD4+ T cells sorted from blood. Source of these receptors: a human donor in good health. Both conserved end residues are part of each CDR3. Each record gives: CDR3 length, D gene, J gene, V gene, clone size, CDR3 DNA, CDR3 protein. D genes are given only for firm matches. Clone size appears in some rows only: once, few, many, or a class for an expanded clone.

length: 16
D: -
J: TRBJ2-5
V: TRBV11-2
size: -
DNA: TGTGCCAGCAGCTTGGCCGAGAGGAGAACGTATGAGACCCAGTACTTC
CDR3: CASSLAERRTYETQYF

length: 14
D: TRBD1
J: TRBJ1-6
V: TRBV10-3
size: -
DNA: TGTGCCATCAGTGATTTACAGGGGGCTTCACCCCTCCACTTT
CDR3: CAISDLQGASPLHF

length: 11
D: -
J: TRBJ1-2
V: TRBV20-1
size: few
DNA: TGCAGTGCTAGAGAATCCTATGGCTACACCTTC
CDR3: CSARESYGYTF

length: 13
D: -
J: TRBJ2-4
V: TRBV19
size: -
DNA: TGTGCCTCCGCCCGGGAAGCCAAAAACATTCAGTACTTC
CDR3: CASAREAKNIQYF

length: 15
D: -
J: TRBJ2-7
V: TRBV5-6
size: -
DNA: TGTGCCAGCAGCTCCTCTCGCCGGGGACTCTACGAGCAGTACTTC
CDR3: CASSSSRRGLYEQYF

length: 16
D: -
J: TRBJ2-1
V: TRBV4-2
size: -
DNA: TGTGCCAGCAGCCAAGATCCTGGGACACCATACAATGAGCAGTTCTTC
CDR3: CASSQDPGTPYNEQFF

length: 8
D: -
J: TRBJ1-1
V: TRBV6-5
size: -
DNA: TGTGCCAGAACTGAAGCTTTCTTT
CDR3: CARTEAFF

length: 12
D: -
J: TRBJ1-5
V: TRBV4-2
size: once
DNA: TGTGCCAGCAGCCAAGAGAATCAGCCCCAGCATTTT
CDR3: CASSQENQPQHF

length: 16
D: TRBD1
J: TRBJ2-2
V: TRBV19
size: -
DNA: TGTGCCAGTAGTATATTTATACAGGGGGGCACCGGGGAGCTGTTTTTT
CDR3: CASSIFIQGGTGELFF

length: 15
D: -
J: TRBJ1-4
V: TRBV2
size: -
DNA: TGTGCCAGCAGTGAAGGGCCAGGGGCGCCGAGAAAACTGTTTTTT
CDR3: CASSEGPGAPRKLFF

length: 12
D: -
J: TRBJ2-5
V: TRBV30
size: -
DNA: TGTGCCTGGAGTTTCCAGGACGGGACCCAGTACTTC
CDR3: CAWSFQDGTQYF

length: 17
D: TRBD2
J: TRBJ2-7
V: TRBV5-4
size: -
DNA: TGTGCCAGCAGCACGGGACTAGCGGGAGGTATCTCCTACGAGCAGTACTTC
CDR3: CASSTGLAGGISYEQYF

length: 15
D: TRBD1
J: TRBJ2-7
V: TRBV6-5
size: -
DNA: TGTGCCAGCAGATCGCCGGGACAGGGGGCAGGTGAGCAGTACTTC
CDR3: CASRSPGQGAGEQYF

length: 11
D: -
J: TRBJ2-5
V: TRBV29-1
size: -
DNA: TGCAGCGGTCTCTTCCAAGAGACCCAGTACTTC
CDR3: CSGLFQETQYF

length: 15
D: -
J: TRBJ2-4
V: TRBV25-1
size: -
DNA: TGTGCCAGCAGGCAAACCGGGGGCCGGGAAAACATTCAGTACTTC
CDR3: CASRQTGGRENIQYF

length: 14
D: -
J: TRBJ1-3
V: TRBV6-5
size: -
DNA: TGTGCCAGCAGACGCACGGGCTCTGGAAACACCATATATTTT
CDR3: CASRRTGSGNTIYF

length: 14
D: -
J: TRBJ1-3
V: TRBV6-1
size: -
DNA: TGTGCCAGCAGTGTAGCCCCCAGTGGAAACACCATATATTTT
CDR3: CASSVAPSGNTIYF

length: 14
D: -
J: TRBJ1-2
V: TRBV25-1
size: -
DNA: TGTGCCAGCAGCCCCGACGGCTCCAACTATGGCTACACCTTC
CDR3: CASSPDGSNYGYTF

length: 17
D: -
J: TRBJ1-6
V: TRBV4-1
size: once
DNA: TGCGCCACCCGGGACCTACGACCGAGCTCCTATAATTCACCCCTCCACTTT
CDR3: CATRDLRPSSYNSPLHF

length: 13
D: -
J: TRBJ2-7
V: TRBV29-1
size: -
DNA: TGCAGCGTTGAAGACGGGAGCTCCTACGAGCAGTACTTC
CDR3: CSVEDGSSYEQYF

length: 16
D: -
J: TRBJ1-6
V: TRBV5-1
size: few
DNA: TGCGCCAGCAGCTTGGACCAGAGCTCCTATAATTCACCCCTCCACTTT
CDR3: CASSLDQSSYNSPLHF

length: 15
D: TRBD1
J: TRBJ1-6
V: TRBV6-5
size: -
DNA: TGTGCCAGCACGGGAGGGGGCTCGGGATATTCACCCCTCCACTTT
CDR3: CASTGGGSGYSPLHF

length: 13
D: -
J: TRBJ1-1
V: TRBV25-1
size: -
DNA: TGTGCCAGCAGAGGGGTTCTTAGCACTGAAGCTTTCTTT
CDR3: CASRGVLSTEAFF

length: 15
D: -
J: TRBJ1-3
V: TRBV10-3
size: -
DNA: TGTGCCATCAGTGAGACAGGTCTCGCTGGAAACACCATATATTTT
CDR3: CAISETGLAGNTIYF

length: 12
D: -
J: TRBJ1-1
V: TRBV19
size: -
DNA: TGTGCCAGTAGAAGACAGAACACTGAAGCTTTCTTT
CDR3: CASRRQNTEAFF

length: 13
D: -
J: TRBJ2-7
V: TRBV5-4
size: -
DNA: TGTGCCAGCAGCAACCCGGACAGCTACGAGCAGTACTTC
CDR3: CASSNPDSYEQYF

length: 16
D: -
J: TRBJ1-2
V: TRBV21-1
size: -
DNA: TGTGCCAGCAGCAAAGCGGACAGGGGAATTAACTATGGCTACACCTTC
CDR3: CASSKADRGINYGYTF

length: 15
D: TRBD1
J: TRBJ1-4
V: TRBV27
size: once
DNA: TGTGCCAGTTCCCGGACAGGACGTTATAATGAAAAACTGTTTTTT
CDR3: CASSRTGRYNEKLFF

length: 14
D: TRBD1
J: TRBJ1-2
V: TRBV6-6
size: -
DNA: TGTGCCAGCAGCCGAGGACAGGGTAACTATGGCTACACCTTC
CDR3: CASSRGQGNYGYTF

length: 16
D: TRBD2
J: TRBJ2-1
V: TRBV11-1
size: -
DNA: TGTGCCAGCAGACTCTATAGCGGGAGTCAAGGCAATGAGCAGTTCTTC
CDR3: CASRLYSGSQGNEQFF

length: 11
D: -
J: TRBJ2-7
V: TRBV6-6
size: -
DNA: TGTGCCAGCAGTTCTCTATACGAGCAGTACTTC
CDR3: CASSSLYEQYF